This TCR beta chain came from a study of shared clonotypes between healthy human individuals. Study-level findings and limits: Against clonotypes common to all four donors, non-shared ones had lower generation probabilities.

As for this clone: Its antigen remains unknown.

Repertoires were generated with immunoSEQ multiplex PCR, while TCRdb's copy carries only in-frame clones and drops some. The data hold almost 700,000 clones, with around 92% observed a single time. With 2 bases removed from V and 3 bases from J, the gap between germline ends came to 11 bases. The CDR3 length is 15 residues. Germline assignment: CDR1 WSHSY and CDR2 SAAADI. Naivety among CD8 cells was defined by CD45RO negativity and positive CCR7 selection, thereby excluding terminally differentiated effector memory CD45RA+ cells. This receptor was obtained from a man aged 30 to 39 in good health. Sequencing used naive CD8+ T cells sorted from blood. The chain couples TRBV10-2 to TRBJ1-3; weak D call: TRBD1 (5 bases). In DNA, the CDR3 is TGCGCCAGCAGTGAGGTCTCGGGGGATGGAAACACCATATATTTT. Protein product: CASSEVSGDGNTIYF.